A selection of T cell receptor beta chains follows, all from one sample in a study of T-cell reconstitution after alpha-beta-depleted transplantation in children. TCRdb fed the PCR reads into MiXCR, producing one record per CDR3 protein. The sample shows about 600,000 distinct CDR3 sequences, approximately 22% of them seen only once. The sequencing here drew on PBMCs, mostly from graft donor cells, taken 360 days after TCRalphabeta/CD19-depleted stem cell transplant. Receptors were obtained from a boy in the first two years of life who had a stem cell transplant for acute myeloid leukemia, so the T cells may come from the graft donor. Each CDR3 is given with its conserved first and last residue. D genes are given only for firm matches. Only some rows state a clone size, as once, few, many or a class for expanded clones.

D gene | J gene | clone size | V gene | CDR3 protein | CDR3 DNA
TRBD1 | TRBJ1-1 | - | TRBV29-1 | CSGRTGHTEAFF | TGCAGCGGACGGACAGGGCACACTGAAGCTTTCTTT
TRBD1 | TRBJ2-2 | few | TRBV5-1 | CASSSGQLRNTGELFF | TGCGCCAGCAGCTCGGGACAGCTCCGTAACACCGGGGAGCTGTTTTTT
- | TRBJ2-3 | many | TRBV28 | CASTFGGPPTDTQYF | TGTGCCAGCACATTTGGGGGGCCGCCTACAGATACGCAGTATTTT
- | TRBJ2-3 | - | TRBV29-1 | CSGGQFFSTDTQYF | TGCAGCGGTGGTCAGTTTTTTAGCACAGATACGCAGTATTTT
- | TRBJ2-5 | few | TRBV20-1 | CSARTGETQYF | TGCAGTGCTAGGACGGGGGAGACCCAGTACTTC
- | TRBJ2-7 | many | TRBV5-1 | CASSLNRAYEQYF | TGCGCCAGCAGCTTAAACAGGGCCTACGAGCAGTACTTC
- | TRBJ2-1 | - | TRBV7-2 | CASSFKGSRSYNEQFF | TGTGCCAGCAGCTTTAAGGGCTCACGCTCCTACAATGAGCAGTTCTTC
- | TRBJ2-1 | few | TRBV6-4 | CASSSRPGHSYNEQFF | TGTGCCAGCAGTTCGCGACCGGGACATAGCTACAATGAGCAGTTCTTC
- | TRBJ2-5 | many | TRBV18 | CASSPPTLQETQYF | TGTGCCAGCTCACCACCTACCCTTCAAGAGACCCAGTACTTC
- | TRBJ2-7 | few | TRBV5-1 | CASSLAEAISSYEQYF | TGCGCCAGCAGCTTGGCCGAGGCGATTAGCTCCTACGAGCAGTACTTC
TRBD1 | TRBJ1-1 | many | TRBV5-1 | CASSPTGMNTEAFF | TGCGCCAGCAGCCCGACAGGGATGAACACTGAAGCTTTCTTT
- | TRBJ2-1 | many | TRBV13 | CASSLGSNGAVEQFF | TGTGCCAGCAGCTTAGGGTCGAACGGGGCGGTTGAGCAGTTCTTC
TRBD1 | TRBJ1-1 | - | TRBV5-1 | CASSSEGQVEAFF | TGCGCCAGCAGCTCGGAGGGACAGGTTGAAGCTTTCTTT
- | TRBJ1-1 | many | TRBV7-2 | CASQSGSPEAFF | TGTGCCAGCCAGTCAGGGAGTCCTGAAGCTTTCTTT
- | TRBJ2-3 | - | TRBV12-3/TRBV12-4 | CASSPSAVSDTQYF | TGTGCCAGCAGTCCCAGCGCGGTATCAGATACGCAGTATTTT
TRBD2 | TRBJ2-1 | many | TRBV24-1 | CATSGASGAYNEQFF | TGTGCCACCAGTGGGGCTAGCGGGGCGTACAATGAGCAGTTCTTC
- | TRBJ2-2 | few | TRBV7-9 | CASSFTGHPNTGELFF | TGTGCCAGCAGCTTCACGGGACATCCGAACACCGGGGAGCTGTTTTTT
TRBD2 | TRBJ2-1 | many | TRBV20-1 | CSASASGGAGEQFF | TGCAGTGCTAGCGCTAGCGGGGGGGCTGGTGAGCAGTTCTTC
- | TRBJ1-5 | - | TRBV7-2 | CASSQRINQPQHF | TGTGCCAGCAGCCAACGGATCAATCAGCCCCAGCATTTT
- | TRBJ2-7 | - | TRBV20-1 | CSAGNRALLSHEQYF | TGCAGTGCAGGTAACAGGGCCCTTCTGTCGCACGAGCAGTACTTC
- | TRBJ1-2 | - | TRBV6-5 | CASSYGGVGYTF | TGTGCCAGCAGTTACGGGGGGGTTGGCTACACCTTC
TRBD1 | TRBJ2-7 | - | TRBV2 | CASSDRAFGEQYF | TGTGCCAGCAGCGACAGGGCTTTTGGGGAGCAGTACTTC
- | TRBJ1-3 | - | TRBV2 | CASRGSPLPGNTIYF | TGTGCCAGCAGGGGCAGTCCTCTACCTGGAAACACCATATATTTT
- | TRBJ2-7 | few | TRBV20-1 | CSAQGPREQYF | TGCAGTGCCCAGGGGCCCCGGGAGCAGTACTTC
- | TRBJ1-4 | many | TRBV6-2/TRBV6-3 | CASKDEKLFF | TGTGCCAGCAAGGATGAAAAACTGTTTTTT
TRBD1 | TRBJ1-1 | - | TRBV9 | CASSEATGSTEAFF | TGTGCCAGCAGCGAGGCGACAGGGAGCACTGAAGCTTTCTTT
TRBD1 | TRBJ2-5 | - | TRBV6-1 | CASRRTGGETQYF | TGTGCCAGCAGGAGAACAGGGGGAGAGACCCAGTACTTC
- | TRBJ2-5 | - | TRBV12-3/TRBV12-4 | CASRGALRETQYF | TGTGCCAGCAGGGGGGCCCTCCGGGAGACCCAGTACTTC
- | TRBJ2-2 | many | TRBV5-1 | CASSLDPTGELFF | TGCGCCAGCAGCTTGGACCCCACCGGGGAGCTGTTTTTT
TRBD1 | TRBJ2-1 | many | TRBV12-3/TRBV12-4 | CASNPRGREHEQFF | TGTGCCAGCAACCCGAGGGGGCGCGAACATGAGCAGTTCTTC
TRBD1 | TRBJ2-3 | - | TRBV11-2 | CASTRTPFGTGGNDTQYF | TGTGCCAGCACCCGTACCCCGTTCGGGACAGGGGGCAACGATACGCAGTATTTT
TRBD1 | TRBJ1-5 | few | TRBV20-1 | CSATLGGRGHGQPQHF | TGCAGTGCTACCCTGGGGGGCAGGGGGCACGGTCAGCCCCAGCATTTT
- | TRBJ2-2 | few | TRBV21-1 | CASSGLEGPRGGELFF | TGTGCCAGCAGCGGGCTAGAAGGCCCCAGGGGCGGGGAGCTGTTTTTT
- | TRBJ1-2 | many | TRBV12-3/TRBV12-4 | CASTGGVYTGLPYGYTF | TGTGCCAGCACCGGAGGGGTGTACACAGGCCTCCCTTATGGCTACACCTTC
- | TRBJ2-1 | - | TRBV5-1 | CASSLGRFRDHLYEQFF | TGCGCCAGCAGCTTGGGCCGTTTCCGGGACCACCTATATGAGCAGTTCTTC
TRBD1 | TRBJ2-5 | many | TRBV12-3/TRBV12-4 | CASSSGTGPQETQYF | TGTGCCAGCAGTTCCGGGACAGGGCCCCAAGAGACCCAGTACTTC
- | TRBJ2-5 | - | TRBV28 | CASEGERVEETQYF | TGTGCCAGCGAAGGGGAGAGGGTTGAGGAGACCCAGTACTTC
- | TRBJ2-5 | few | TRBV20-1 | CSADPQASYQETQYF | TGCAGTGCGGATCCCCAGGCCTCGTACCAAGAGACCCAGTACTTC
- | TRBJ2-7 | many | TRBV4-3 | CASSSEPGVYEQYF | TGCGCCAGCAGCTCGGAGCCGGGCGTCTACGAGCAGTACTTC
TRBD1 | TRBJ1-1 | many | TRBV12-3/TRBV12-4 | CASSSTGGEWMNTEAFF | TGTGCCAGCAGTTCGACAGGGGGCGAGTGGATGAACACTGAAGCTTTCTTT